This T cell receptor (beta chain) was observed in a study of blood T cell repertoires in COVID-19. Across the whole study: Samples representing acute and convalescent COVID-19 were sourced from the United States, Italy and Spain. T cells, B-cell-depleted T cells, or PBMCs supplied cDNA or gDNA.

Germline V CDR1 and CDR2: MGHRA, YSYEKL. Trimming took 1 base from V and 3 from J, leaving 10 bases between them. The CDR3 runs to 14 residues. Followed over time, Seattle patients had been enrolled while infection was active. In the source study's methods: Amplification from reference gene primers served as the basis for estimated nucleated cell counts. Sequencing used immunoSEQ multiplex PCR; TCRdb keeps in-frame clones, though not all of them. That table supplies the V and J calls and clone size; D and trimming were determined from the DNA. The sample has some 150,000 clones, approximately 83% seen once; the top ten hold approximately 8%.

The receptor was derived from a woman aged 60-75 years with COVID-19, enrolled during active disease. Specimen: peripheral blood. V is TRBV4-1 and J is TRBJ2-7, with a weak D call TRBD1 (6 bases). This CDR3 is CASSQVGQSYEQYF. In nucleotides, the CDR3 is TGCGCCAGCAGCCAAGTAGGACAGAGCTACGAGCAGTACTTC.